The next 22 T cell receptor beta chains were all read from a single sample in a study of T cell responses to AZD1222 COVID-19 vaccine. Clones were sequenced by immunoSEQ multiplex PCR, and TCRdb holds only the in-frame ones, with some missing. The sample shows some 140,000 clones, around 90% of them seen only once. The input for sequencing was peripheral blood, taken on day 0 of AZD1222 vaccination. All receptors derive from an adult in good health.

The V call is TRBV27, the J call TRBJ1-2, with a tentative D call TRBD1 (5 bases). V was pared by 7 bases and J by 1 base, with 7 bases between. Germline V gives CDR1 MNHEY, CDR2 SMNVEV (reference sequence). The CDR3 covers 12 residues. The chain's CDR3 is CASMGDNYGYTF. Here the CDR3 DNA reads TGTGCCAGCATGGGGGATAACTATGGCTACACCTTC.

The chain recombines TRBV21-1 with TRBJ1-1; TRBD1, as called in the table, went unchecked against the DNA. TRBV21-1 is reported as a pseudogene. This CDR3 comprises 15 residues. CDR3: CASPKGDRVNTEAFF. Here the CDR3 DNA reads TGTGCCAGCCCCAAGGGGGACAGAGTAAACACTGAAGCTTTCTTT.

CDR3 in amino acids: CASSISWGAQPQHF. DNA of the CDR3: TGTGCCAGTAGTATATCATGGGGAGCTCAGCCCCAGCATTTT. The chain employs TRBV19 and TRBJ1-5; D remains ambiguous. CDR1 and CDR2 (germline): LNHDA, SQIVND (reference sequence). The CDR3 sequence is 14 residues long. V shed 2 bases and J shed 6 bases, with 11 bases lying between them. Full variable domain (remainder filled in from reference TRBV19 and TRBJ1-5): DGGITQSPKYLFRKEGQNVTLSCEQNLNHDAMYWYRQDPGQGLRLIYYSQIVNDFQKGDIAEGYSVSREKKESFPLTVTSAQKNPTAFYLCASSISWGAQPQHFGDGTRLSIL.

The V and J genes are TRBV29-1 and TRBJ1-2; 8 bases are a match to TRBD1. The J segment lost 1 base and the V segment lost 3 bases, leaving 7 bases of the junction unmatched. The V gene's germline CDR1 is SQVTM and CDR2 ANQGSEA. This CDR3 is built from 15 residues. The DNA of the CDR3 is TGCAGCGTTGACCGGACAGGGCGGGATAACTATGGCTACACCTTC. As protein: CSVDRTGRDNYGYTF.

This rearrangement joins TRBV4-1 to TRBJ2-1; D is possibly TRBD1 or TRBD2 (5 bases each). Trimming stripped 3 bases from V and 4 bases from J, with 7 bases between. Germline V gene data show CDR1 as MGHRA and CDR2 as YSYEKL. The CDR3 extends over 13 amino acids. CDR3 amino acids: CASSQGVYNEQFF. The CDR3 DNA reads TGCGCCAGCAGCCAGGGGGTGTACAATGAGCAGTTCTTC.

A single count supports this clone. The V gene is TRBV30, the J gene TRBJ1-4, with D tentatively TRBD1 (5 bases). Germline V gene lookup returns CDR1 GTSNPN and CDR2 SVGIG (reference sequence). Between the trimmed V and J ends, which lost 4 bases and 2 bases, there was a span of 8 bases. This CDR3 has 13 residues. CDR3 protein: CAWTGPTNEKLFF. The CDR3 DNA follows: TGTGCCTGGACAGGGCCCACTAATGAAAAACTGTTTTTT.

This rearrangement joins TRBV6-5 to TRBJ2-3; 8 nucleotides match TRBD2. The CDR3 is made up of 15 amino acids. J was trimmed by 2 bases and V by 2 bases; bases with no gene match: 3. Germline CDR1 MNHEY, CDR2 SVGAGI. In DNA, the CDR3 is TGTGCCAGCAGTTACAAGCGGGGGAACACAGATACGCAGTATTTT. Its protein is CASSYKRGNTDTQYF.

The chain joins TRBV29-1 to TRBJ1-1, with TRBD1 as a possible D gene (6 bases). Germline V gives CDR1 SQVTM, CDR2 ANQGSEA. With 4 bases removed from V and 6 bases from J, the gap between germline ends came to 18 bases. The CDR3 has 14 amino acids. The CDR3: CSVAPDSPGAEAFF. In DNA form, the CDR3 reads TGCAGCGTTGCCCCGGACAGCCCCGGGGCTGAAGCTTTCTTT.

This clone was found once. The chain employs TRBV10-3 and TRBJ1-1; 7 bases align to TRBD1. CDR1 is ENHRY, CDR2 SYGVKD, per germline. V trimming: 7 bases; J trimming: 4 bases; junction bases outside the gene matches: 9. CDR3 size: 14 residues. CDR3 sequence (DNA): TGTGCCATCAAGGAAGGGACAGAGCCCACTGAAGCTTTCTTT. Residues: CAIKEGTEPTEAFF.

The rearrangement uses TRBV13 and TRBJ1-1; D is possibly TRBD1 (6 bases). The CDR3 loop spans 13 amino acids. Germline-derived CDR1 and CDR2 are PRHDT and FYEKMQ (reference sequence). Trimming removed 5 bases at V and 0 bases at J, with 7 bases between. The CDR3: CASSQGMNTEAFF. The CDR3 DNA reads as TGTGCCAGCAGCCAGGGGATGAACACTGAAGCTTTCTTT.

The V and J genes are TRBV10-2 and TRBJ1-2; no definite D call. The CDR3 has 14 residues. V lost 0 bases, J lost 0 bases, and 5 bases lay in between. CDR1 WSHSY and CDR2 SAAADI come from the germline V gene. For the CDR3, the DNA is TGCGCCAGCAGTGAGTCGGTAGCTAACTATGGCTACACCTTC. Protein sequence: CASSESVANYGYTF.

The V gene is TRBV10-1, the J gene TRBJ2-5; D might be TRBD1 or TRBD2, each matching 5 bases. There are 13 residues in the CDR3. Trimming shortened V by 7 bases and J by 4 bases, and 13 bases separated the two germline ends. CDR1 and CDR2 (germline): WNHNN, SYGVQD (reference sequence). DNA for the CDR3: TGCGCCAGCACGCGAGGGGTAGGAGAGACCCAGTACTTC. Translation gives CASTRGVGETQYF.

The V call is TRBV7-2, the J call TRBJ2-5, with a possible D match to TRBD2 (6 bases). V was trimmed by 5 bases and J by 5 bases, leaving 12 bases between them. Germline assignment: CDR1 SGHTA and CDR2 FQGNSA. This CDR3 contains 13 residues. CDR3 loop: CASSPPRGETQYF. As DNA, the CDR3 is TGTGCCAGCAGCCCCCCCCGGGGGGAGACCCAGTACTTC.

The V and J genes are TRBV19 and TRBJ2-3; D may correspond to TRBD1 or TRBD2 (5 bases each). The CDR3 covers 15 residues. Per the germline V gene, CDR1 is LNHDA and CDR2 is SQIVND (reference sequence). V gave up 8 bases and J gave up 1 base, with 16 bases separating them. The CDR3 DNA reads TGTGCCAGTGGTTGGGGGAGAGGGCGCACAGATACGCAGTATTTT. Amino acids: CASGWGRGRTDTQYF.

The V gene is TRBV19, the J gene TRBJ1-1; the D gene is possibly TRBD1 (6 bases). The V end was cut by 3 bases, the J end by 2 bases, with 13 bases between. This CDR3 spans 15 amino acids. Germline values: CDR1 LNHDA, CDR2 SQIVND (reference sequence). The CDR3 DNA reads TGTGCCAGTAGTATTTCGGGGGGCACAAACACTGAAGCTTTCTTT. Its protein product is CASSISGGTNTEAFF.

The CDR3 sequence: CASSPQSREQFF. CDR3 sequence (DNA): TGTGCCAGCAGCCCTCAATCAAGAGAGCAGTTCTTC. The V and J genes are TRBV7-8 and TRBJ2-1; no reliable D call. Germline V gives CDR1 SGHVS, CDR2 FQNEAQ. CDR3 length equals 12 residues. V was trimmed by 5 bases and J by 10 bases, leaving 12 bases between them.

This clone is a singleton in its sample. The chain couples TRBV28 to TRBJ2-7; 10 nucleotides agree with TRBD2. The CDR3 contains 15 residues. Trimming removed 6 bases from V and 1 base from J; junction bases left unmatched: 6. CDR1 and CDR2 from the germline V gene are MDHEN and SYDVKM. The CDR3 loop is CASSPSGSRSYEQYF. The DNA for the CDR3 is TGTGCCAGCAGCCCTAGCGGGAGTCGGTCCTACGAGCAGTACTTC.

CDR3 DNA: TGTGCCAGCAGCTTAGGGTTCGCGGGCTCTGGAAACACCATATATTTT. Its translation is CASSLGFAGSGNTIYF. This chain links TRBV7-2 with TRBJ1-3; D is undetermined. V was pared by 1 base and J by 0 bases, with 10 bases between. Germline V gene lookup returns CDR1 SGHTA and CDR2 FQGNSA. This CDR3 comprises 16 residues.

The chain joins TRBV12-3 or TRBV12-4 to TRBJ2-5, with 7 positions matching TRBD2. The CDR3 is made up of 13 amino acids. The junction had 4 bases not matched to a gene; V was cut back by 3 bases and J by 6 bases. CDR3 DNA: TGTGCCAGCAGTTTGGGAGGGTCCCAGACCCAGTACTTC. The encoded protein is CASSLGGSQTQYF.

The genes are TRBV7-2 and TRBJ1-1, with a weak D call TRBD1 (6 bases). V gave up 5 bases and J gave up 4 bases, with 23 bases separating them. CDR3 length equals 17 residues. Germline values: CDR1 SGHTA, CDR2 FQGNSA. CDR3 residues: CASSPRGARVSGTEAFF. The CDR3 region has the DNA TGTGCCAGCAGCCCGCGGGGGGCTAGGGTGTCAGGCACTGAAGCTTTCTTT.

The CDR3 DNA is TGTGCCAGCAGCCCGGACAGGGGCTACGAGCAGTACTTC. As protein: CASSPDRGYEQYF. The V gene is TRBV6-5, the J gene TRBJ2-7; 9 bases match TRBD1. Trimming at V came to 6 bases and at J to 3 bases, leaving 3 bases not matched to a gene. Germline-derived CDR1 and CDR2 are MNHEY and SVGAGI. This CDR3 is 13 amino acids long.

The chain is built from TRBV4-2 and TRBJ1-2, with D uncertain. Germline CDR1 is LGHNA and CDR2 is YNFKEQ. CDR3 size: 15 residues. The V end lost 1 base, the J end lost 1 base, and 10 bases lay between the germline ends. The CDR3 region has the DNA TGTGCCAGCAGCCAAGTGACAAGTGATAACTATGGCTACACCTTC. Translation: CASSQVTSDNYGYTF.